This T cell receptor (beta chain) was sequenced for a study of blood T cell repertoires in COVID-19. Study at large: Whether acute or convalescent, the COVID-19 samples came from the United States, Italy and Spain.

Methods used by the authors: From reference gene primer amplification, estimates of nucleated cell counts were derived. Using immunoSEQ multiplex PCR, the repertoire was profiled, and TCRdb retains in-frame clones only, with some absent. The D gene and trimming were derived from the DNA, and the V and J assignments and clone size from that table. The table has a few hundred thousand clones, about 87% seen once. The receptor was isolated from a woman in her 50s who had recovered from COVID-19. The sample was peripheral blood.

The CDR3: CASSPRATPSETQYF. Written as DNA, the CDR3 is TGTGCCAGCAGCCCCAGGGCTACTCCTTCGGAGACCCAGTACTTC. The chain links TRBV7-2 to TRBJ2-5, with D maybe TRBD1 (5 bases). Germline V CDR1 and CDR2: SGHTA, FQGNSA. The germline V and J ends were trimmed by 5 bases and 5 bases, with 18 bases remaining between them. The CDR3 is 15 amino acids. Using reference TRBV7-2 and TRBJ2-5 for the parts outside the CDR3, the full variable domain is GAGVSQSPSNKVTEKGKDVELRCDPISGHTALYWYRQSLGQGLEFLIYFQGNSAPDKSGLPSDRFSAERTGGSVSTLTIQRTQQEDSAVYLCASSPRATPSETQYFGPGTRLLVL.